One and the same sample provided the 4 T cell receptor beta chains below, sequenced in a study of T cells after yellow fever vaccination. One entry per CDR3 protein results from TCRdb running MiXCR on the 5' RACE reads. Altogether about 220,000 distinct CDR3 sequences are present, 3.2% being singletons, with the ten largest covering around 3%. Specimen: CD4+ T cells sorted from PBMCs, collected 10 days after the yellow fever booster vaccination. These receptors all stem from a man aged 18 to 29 who received the YFV17D yellow fever vaccine.

This clonotype appeared a few times. The gene calls are TRBV20-1 and TRBJ1-2; D is undetermined. The CDR3 has 15 amino acids. Trimming stripped 3 bases from V and 5 bases from J, with 19 bases between. Germline loops: CDR1 DFQATT, CDR2 SNEGSKA (reference sequence). The CDR3 DNA follows: TGCAGTGCTAGCCCCCCCGCCCGGGCCGGGTATGGCTACACCTTC. This sequence encodes CSASPPARAGYGYTF.

V gene TRBV20-1 combines with J gene TRBJ1-1; the D is unclear. Trimming removed 6 bases at V and 0 bases at J, with 23 bases between. Germline CDR1 reads DFQATT; CDR2 reads SNEGSKA (reference sequence). CDR3 length: 17 residues. CDR3 nucleotides: TGCAGTGCCGCGTTGGGCAGGATAAATAACATGAACACTGAAGCTTTCTTT. Translation: CSAALGRINNMNTEAFF.

This clonotype has a handful of counts. The chain recombines TRBV11-2 with TRBJ2-7; D unclear. This CDR3 is built from 14 residues. V was cut by 0 bases and J by 2 bases, with 8 bases left in between. The germline V gene encodes CDR1 SGHAT and CDR2 FQNNGV. The CDR3 region is CASSLDPWTYEQYV. The CDR3 DNA sequence: TGTGCCAGCAGCTTAGATCCGTGGACCTACGAGCAGTACGTC.

In its sample, this clonotype was seen a few times. The chain is built from TRBV4-3 and TRBJ1-1; D unresolved. The ends were cut back, 0 bases at V and 1 base at J, with 9 bases in the middle. The CDR3 has 15 residues. CDR1 is LGHNA, CDR2 YSLEER, per germline. This CDR3 is CASSQDPWGNTEAFF. CDR3 sequence (DNA): TGCGCCAGCAGCCAAGATCCGTGGGGGAACACTGAAGCTTTCTTT.